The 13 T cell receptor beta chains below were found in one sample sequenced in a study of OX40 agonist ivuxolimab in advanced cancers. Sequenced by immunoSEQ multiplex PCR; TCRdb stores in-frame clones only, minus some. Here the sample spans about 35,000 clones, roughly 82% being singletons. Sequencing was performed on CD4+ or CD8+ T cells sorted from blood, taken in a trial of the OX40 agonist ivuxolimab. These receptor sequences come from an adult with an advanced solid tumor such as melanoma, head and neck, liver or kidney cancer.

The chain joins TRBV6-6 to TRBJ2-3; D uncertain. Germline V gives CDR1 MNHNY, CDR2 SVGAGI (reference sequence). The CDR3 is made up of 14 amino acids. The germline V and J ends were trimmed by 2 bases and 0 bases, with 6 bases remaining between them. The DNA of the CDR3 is TGTGCCAGCAGTTACGTTGCTAGCACAGATACGCAGTATTTT. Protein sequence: CASSYVASTDTQYF.

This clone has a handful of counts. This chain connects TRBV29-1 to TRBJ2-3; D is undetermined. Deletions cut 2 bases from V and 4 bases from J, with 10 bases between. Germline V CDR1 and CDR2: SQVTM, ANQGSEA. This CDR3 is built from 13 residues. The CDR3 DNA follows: TGCAGCGTTGAAAGAGTAAATTCAGATACGCAGTATTTT. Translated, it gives CSVERVNSDTQYF.

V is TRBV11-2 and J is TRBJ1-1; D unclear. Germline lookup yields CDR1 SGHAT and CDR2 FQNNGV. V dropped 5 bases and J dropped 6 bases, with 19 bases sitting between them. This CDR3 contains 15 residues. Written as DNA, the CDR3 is TGTGCCAGCAGCATGCACCGGGCCCCAAGGGCTGAAGCTTTCTTT. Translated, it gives CASSMHRAPRAEAFF.

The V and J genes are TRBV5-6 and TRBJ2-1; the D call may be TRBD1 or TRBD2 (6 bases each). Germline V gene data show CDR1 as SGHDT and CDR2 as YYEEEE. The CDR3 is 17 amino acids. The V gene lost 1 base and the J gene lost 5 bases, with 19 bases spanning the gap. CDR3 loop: CASSLSGWQGLDNEQFF. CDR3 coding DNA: TGTGCCAGCAGCTTGAGCGGGTGGCAGGGGTTAGACAATGAGCAGTTCTTC.

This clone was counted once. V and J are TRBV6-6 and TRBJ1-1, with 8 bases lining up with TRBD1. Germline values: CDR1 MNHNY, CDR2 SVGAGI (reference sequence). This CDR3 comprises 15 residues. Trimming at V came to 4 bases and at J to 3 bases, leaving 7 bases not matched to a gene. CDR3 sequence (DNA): TGTGCCAGCAGTTCTCCCGACAGGGGAGACACTGAAGCTTTCTTT. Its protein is CASSSPDRGDTEAFF.

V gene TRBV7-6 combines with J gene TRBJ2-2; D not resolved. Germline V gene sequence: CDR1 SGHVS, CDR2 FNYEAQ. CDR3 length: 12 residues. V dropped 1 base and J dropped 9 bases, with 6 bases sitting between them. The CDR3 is CASSLEGRELFF. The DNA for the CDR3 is TGTGCCAGCAGCTTAGAGGGCAGGGAGCTGTTTTTT.

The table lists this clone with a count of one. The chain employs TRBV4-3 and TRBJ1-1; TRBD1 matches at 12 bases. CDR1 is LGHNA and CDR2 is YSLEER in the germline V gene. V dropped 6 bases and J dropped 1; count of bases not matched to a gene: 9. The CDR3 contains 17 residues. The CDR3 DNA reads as TGCGCCAGCAGTTCCGGGACAGGGGGCCTGACGAACACTGAAGCTTTCTTT. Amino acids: CASSSGTGGLTNTEAFF.

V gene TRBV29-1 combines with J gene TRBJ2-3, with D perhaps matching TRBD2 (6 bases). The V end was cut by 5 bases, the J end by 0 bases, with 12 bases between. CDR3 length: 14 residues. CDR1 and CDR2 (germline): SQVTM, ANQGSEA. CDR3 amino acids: CSVLGLPSTDTQYF. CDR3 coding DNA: TGCAGCGTTCTGGGACTTCCGAGCACAGATACGCAGTATTTT.

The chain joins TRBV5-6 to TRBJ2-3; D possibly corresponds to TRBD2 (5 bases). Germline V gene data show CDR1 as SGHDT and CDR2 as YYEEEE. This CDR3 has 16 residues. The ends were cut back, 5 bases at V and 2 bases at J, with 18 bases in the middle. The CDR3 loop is CASSDRRLPFTDTQYF. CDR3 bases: TGTGCCAGCAGTGATCGGAGGTTACCATTCACAGATACGCAGTATTTT. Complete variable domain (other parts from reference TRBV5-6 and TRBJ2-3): DAGVTQSPTHLIKTRGQQVTLRCSPKSGHDTVSWYQQALGQGPQFIFQYYEEEERQRGNFPDRFSGHQFPNYSSELNVNALLLGDSALYLCASSDRRLPFTDTQYFGPGTRLTVL.

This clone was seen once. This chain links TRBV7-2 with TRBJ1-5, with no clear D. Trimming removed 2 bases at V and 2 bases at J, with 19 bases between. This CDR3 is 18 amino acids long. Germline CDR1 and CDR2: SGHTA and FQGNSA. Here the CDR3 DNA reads TGTGCCAGCAGCTTATCCGGGGTGCCCCCTATGGGCAATCAGCCCCAGCATTTT. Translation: CASSLSGVPPMGNQPQHF.

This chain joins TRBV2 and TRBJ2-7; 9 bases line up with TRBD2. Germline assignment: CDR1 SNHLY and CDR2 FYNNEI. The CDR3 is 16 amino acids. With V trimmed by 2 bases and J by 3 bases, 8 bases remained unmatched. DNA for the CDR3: TGTGCCAGCAGTGAATCGGGGATAGCGGGAGACTACGAGCAGTACTTC. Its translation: CASSESGIAGDYEQYF.

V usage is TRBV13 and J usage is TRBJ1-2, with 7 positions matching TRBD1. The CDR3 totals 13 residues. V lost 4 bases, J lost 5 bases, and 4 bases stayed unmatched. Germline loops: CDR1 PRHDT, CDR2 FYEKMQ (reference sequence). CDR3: CASSSTGLYGYTF. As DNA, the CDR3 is TGTGCCAGCAGCTCGACAGGGCTATATGGCTACACCTTC.

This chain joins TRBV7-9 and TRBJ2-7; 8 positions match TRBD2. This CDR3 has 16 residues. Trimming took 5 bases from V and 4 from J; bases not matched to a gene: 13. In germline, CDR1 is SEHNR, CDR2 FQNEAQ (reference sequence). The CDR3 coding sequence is TGTGCCAGCAGCCAGGACGCGACTAGCGTTCCATACGAGCAGTACTTC. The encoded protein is CASSQDATSVPYEQYF.